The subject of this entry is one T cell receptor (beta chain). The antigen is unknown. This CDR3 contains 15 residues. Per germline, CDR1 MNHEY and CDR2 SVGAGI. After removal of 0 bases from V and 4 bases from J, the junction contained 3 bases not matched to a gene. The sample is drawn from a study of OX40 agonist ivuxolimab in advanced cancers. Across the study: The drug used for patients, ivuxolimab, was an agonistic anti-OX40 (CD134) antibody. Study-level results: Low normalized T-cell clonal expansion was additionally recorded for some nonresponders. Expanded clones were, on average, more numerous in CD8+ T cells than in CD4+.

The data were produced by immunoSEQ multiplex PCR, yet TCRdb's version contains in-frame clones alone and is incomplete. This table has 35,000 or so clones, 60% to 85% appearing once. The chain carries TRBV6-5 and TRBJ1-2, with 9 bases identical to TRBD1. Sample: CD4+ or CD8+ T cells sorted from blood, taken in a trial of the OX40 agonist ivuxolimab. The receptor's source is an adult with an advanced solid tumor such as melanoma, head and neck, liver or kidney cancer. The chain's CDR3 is CASSYSGQGVYGYTF. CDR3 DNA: TGTGCCAGCAGTTACTCGGGACAGGGAGTCTATGGCTACACCTTC.